This TCR beta chain was sequenced during a study of Graves' ophthalmopathy and Graves' hyperthyroidism. This clonotype was observed many times. RNA transcripts were the template, and TCR beta CDR3 regions were amplified from them. Second-round multiplex PCR followed a first-round RT-PCR using HTBI primers. One entry per CDR3 protein results from TCRdb running MiXCR on the multiplex PCR reads. The data contain 200,000 to 250,000 distinct CDR3 sequences, around a fifth of them seen just once; the ten biggest clones take up roughly 39%. Germline CDR1 is GTSNPN and CDR2 is SVGIG (reference sequence). V was pared by 0 bases and J by 5 bases, with 9 bases of the junction left unmatched. The CDR3 has 15 residues.

The TCR sequence derives from a woman in her 50s with Graves' ophthalmopathy. The sample taken for sequencing was peripheral blood. V is TRBV30 and J is TRBJ1-1, with 7 positions matching TRBD1. The CDR3 loop reads CAWSVGGGLETEAFF. The CDR3 DNA sequence: TGTGCCTGGAGTGTAGGGGGCGGGCTAGAAACTGAAGCTTTCTTT.